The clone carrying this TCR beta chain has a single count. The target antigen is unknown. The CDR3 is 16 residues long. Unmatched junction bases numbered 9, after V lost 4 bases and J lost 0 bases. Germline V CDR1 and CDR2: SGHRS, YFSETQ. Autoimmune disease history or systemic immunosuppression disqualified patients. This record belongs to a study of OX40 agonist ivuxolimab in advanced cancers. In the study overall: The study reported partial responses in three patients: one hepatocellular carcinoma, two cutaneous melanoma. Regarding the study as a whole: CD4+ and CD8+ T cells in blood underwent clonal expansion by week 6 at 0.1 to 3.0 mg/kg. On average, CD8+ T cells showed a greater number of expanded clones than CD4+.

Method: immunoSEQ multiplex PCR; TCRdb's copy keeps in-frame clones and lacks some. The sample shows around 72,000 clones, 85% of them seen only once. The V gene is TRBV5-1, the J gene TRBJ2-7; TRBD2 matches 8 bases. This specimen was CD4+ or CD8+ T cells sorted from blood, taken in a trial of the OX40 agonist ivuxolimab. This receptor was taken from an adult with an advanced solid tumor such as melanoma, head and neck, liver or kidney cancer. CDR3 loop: CASSRDSGESSYEQYF. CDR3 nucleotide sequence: TGCGCCAGCAGCCGTGATAGCGGGGAAAGCTCCTACGAGCAGTACTTC. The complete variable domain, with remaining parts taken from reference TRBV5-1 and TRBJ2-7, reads KAGVTQTPRYLIKTRGQQVTLSCSPISGHRSVSWYQQTPGQGLQFLFEYFSETQRNKGNFPGRFSGRQFSNSRSEMNVSTLELGDSALYLCASSRDSGESSYEQYFGPGTRLTVT.